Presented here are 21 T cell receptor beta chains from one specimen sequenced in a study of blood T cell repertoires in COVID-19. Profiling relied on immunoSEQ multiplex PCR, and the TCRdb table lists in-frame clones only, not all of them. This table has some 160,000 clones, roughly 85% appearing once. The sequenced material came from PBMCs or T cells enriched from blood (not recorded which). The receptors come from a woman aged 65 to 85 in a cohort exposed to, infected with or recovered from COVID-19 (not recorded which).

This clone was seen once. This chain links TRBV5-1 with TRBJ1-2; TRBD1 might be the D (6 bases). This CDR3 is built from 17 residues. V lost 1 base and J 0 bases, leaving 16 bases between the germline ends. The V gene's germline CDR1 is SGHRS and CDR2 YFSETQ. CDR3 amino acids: CASSLSGALLSNYGYTF. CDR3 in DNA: TGCGCCAGCAGCTTGTCAGGGGCCCTGTTATCTAACTATGGCTACACCTTC.

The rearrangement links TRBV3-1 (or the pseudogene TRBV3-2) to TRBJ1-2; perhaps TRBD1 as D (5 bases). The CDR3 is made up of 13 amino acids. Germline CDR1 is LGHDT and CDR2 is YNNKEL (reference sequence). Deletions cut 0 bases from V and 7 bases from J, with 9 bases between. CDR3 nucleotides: TGTGCCAGCAGCCAAGAAGGGGCGAGTGGCTACACCTTC. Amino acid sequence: CASSQEGASGYTF.

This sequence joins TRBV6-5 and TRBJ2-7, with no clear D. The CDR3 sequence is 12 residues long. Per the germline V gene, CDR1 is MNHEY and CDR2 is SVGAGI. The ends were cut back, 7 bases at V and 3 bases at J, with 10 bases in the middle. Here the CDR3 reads CASNDSGYEQYF. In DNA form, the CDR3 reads TGTGCCAGCAACGACTCCGGCTACGAGCAGTACTTC.

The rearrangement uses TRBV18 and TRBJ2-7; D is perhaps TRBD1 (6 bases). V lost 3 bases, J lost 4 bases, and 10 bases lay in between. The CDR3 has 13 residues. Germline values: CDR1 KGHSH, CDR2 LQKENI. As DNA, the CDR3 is TGTGCCAGCTCACCGTCGGACAGTTACGAGCAGTACTTC. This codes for CASSPSDSYEQYF.

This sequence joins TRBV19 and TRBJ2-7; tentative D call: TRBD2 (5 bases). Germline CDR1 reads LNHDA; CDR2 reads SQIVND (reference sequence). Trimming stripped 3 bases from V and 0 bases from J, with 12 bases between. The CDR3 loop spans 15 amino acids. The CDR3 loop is CASSIWRGGSYEQYF. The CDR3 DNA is TGTGCCAGTAGTATTTGGAGAGGAGGCTCCTACGAGCAGTACTTC.

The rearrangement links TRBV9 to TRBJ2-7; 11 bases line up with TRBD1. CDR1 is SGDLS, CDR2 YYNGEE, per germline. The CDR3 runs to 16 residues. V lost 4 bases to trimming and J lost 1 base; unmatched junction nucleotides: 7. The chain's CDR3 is CASSPRGDRGSYEQYF. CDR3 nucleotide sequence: TGTGCCAGCAGCCCTCGAGGGGACAGGGGGTCCTACGAGCAGTACTTC.

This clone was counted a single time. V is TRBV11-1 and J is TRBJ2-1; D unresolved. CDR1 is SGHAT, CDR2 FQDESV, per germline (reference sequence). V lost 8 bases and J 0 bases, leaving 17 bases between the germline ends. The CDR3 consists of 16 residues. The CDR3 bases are TGTGCCAGCGACTCCTCGGTCGAGAGCTCCTACAATGAGCAGTTCTTC. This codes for CASDSSVESSYNEQFF.

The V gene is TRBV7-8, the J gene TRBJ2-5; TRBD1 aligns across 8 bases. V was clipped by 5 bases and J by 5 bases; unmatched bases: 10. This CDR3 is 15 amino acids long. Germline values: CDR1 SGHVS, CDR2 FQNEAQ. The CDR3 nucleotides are TGTGCCAGCAGCCCGAGCAGGGGGCTCCGGGAGACCCAGTACTTC. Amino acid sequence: CASSPSRGLRETQYF.

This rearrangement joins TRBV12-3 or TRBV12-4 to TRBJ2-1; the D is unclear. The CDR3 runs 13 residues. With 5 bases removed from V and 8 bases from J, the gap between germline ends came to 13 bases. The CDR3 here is CASSRGEAYEQFF. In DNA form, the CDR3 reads TGTGCCAGCAGTCGCGGTGAGGCGTATGAGCAGTTCTTC.

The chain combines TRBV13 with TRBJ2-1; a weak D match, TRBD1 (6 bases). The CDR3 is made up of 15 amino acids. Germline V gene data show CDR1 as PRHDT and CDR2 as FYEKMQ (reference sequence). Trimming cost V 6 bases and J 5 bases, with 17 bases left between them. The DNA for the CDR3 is TGTGCCAGCAGTAGGGGTCTGCAGGGGAACAATGAGCAGTTCTTC. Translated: CASSRGLQGNNEQFF.

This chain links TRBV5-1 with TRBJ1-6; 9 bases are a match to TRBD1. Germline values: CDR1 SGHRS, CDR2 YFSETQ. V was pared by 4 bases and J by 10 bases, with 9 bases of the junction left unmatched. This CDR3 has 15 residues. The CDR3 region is CASSNRGDRVSPLHF. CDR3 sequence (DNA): TGCGCCAGCAGCAACCGGGGGGACAGGGTCTCACCCCTCCACTTT.

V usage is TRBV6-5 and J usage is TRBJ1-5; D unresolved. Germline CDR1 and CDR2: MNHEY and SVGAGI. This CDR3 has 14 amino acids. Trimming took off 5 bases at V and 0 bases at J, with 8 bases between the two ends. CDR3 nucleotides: TGTGCCAGCAGTCCCCGGGATAGCAATCAGCCCCAGCATTTT. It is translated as CASSPRDSNQPQHF.

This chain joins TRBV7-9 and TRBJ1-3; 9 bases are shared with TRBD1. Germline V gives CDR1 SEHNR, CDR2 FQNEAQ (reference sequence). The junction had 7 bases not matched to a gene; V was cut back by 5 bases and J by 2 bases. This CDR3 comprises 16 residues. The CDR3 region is CASSPSRDRAGNTIYF. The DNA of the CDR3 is TGTGCCAGCAGCCCAAGCCGGGACAGGGCTGGAAACACCATATATTTT.

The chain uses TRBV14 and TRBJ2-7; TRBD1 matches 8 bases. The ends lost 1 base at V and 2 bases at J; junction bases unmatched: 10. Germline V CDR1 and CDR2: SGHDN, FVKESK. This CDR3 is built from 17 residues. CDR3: CASSQGIGTGTTYEQYF. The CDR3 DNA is TGTGCCAGCAGCCAAGGGATCGGGACAGGAACGACCTACGAGCAGTACTTC.

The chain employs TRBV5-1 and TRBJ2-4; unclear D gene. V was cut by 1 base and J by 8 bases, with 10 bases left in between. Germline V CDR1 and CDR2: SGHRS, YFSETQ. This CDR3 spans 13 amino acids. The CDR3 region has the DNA TGCGCCAGCAGCTTGCAGCGTTCGGACATTCAGTACTTC. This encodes CASSLQRSDIQYF.

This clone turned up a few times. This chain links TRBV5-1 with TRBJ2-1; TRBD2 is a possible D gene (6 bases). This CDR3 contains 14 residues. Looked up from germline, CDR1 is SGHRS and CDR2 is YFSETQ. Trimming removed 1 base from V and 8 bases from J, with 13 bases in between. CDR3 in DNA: TGCGCCAGCAGCTTGCTTAGCGGACCGTATGAGCAGTTCTTC. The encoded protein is CASSLLSGPYEQFF. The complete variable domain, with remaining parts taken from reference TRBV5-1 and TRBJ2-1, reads KAGVTQTPRYLIKTRGQQVTLSCSPISGHRSVSWYQQTPGQGLQFLFEYFSETQRNKGNFPGRFSGRQFSNSRSEMNVSTLELGDSALYLCASSLLSGPYEQFFGPGTRLTVL.

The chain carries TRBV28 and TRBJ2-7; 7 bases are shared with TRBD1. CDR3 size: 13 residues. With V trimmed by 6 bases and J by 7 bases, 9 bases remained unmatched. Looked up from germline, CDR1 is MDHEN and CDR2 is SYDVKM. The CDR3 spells CASRGTTQGEQYF. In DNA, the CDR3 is TGTGCCAGCAGGGGAACGACACAGGGGGAGCAGTACTTC.

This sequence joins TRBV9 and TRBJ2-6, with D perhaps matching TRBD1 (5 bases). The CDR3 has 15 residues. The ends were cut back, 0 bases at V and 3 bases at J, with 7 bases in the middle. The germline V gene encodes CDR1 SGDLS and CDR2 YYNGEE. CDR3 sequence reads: CASSVARGGANVLTF. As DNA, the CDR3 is TGTGCCAGCAGCGTAGCTAGGGGTGGGGCCAACGTCCTGACTTTC. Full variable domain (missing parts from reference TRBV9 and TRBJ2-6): DSGVTQTPKHLITATGQRVTLRCSPRSGDLSVYWYQQSLDQGLQFLIQYYNGEERAKGNILERFSAQQFPDLHSELNLSSLELGDSALYFCASSVARGGANVLTFGAGSRLTVL.

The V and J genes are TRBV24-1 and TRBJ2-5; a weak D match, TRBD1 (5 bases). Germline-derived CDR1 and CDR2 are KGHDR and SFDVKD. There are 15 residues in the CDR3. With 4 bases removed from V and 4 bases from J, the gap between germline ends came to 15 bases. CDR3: CATSETSTAGETQYF. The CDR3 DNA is TGTGCCACCAGTGAAACATCGACAGCCGGAGAGACCCAGTACTTC.

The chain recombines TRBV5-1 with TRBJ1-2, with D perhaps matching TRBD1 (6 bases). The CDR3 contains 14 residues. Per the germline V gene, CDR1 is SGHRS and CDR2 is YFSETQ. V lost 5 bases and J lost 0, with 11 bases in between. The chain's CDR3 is CASSEQGTNYGYTF. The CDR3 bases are TGCGCCAGCAGTGAACAGGGTACTAACTATGGCTACACCTTC.

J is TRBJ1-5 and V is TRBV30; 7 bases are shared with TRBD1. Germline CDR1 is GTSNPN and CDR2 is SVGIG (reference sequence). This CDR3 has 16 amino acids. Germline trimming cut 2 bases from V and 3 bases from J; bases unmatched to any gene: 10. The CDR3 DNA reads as TGTGCCTGGAGTCAAGGGGGCCCCACTACCAATCAGCCCCAGCATTTT. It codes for CAWSQGGPTTNQPQHF.